Here is one T cell receptor beta chain with its context. The data originate from a study of blood T cell repertoires in COVID-19. Study overall: Acute and convalescent COVID-19 samples came from the United States, Italy and Spain. Sources were T cells, B-cell-depleted T cells, or PBMCs; the material itself was cDNA or gDNA.

V was cut by 3 bases and J by 6 bases, with 14 bases left in between. This CDR3 spans 14 amino acids. Germline CDR1 reads SGDLS; CDR2 reads YYNGEE. Original processing notes: The authors estimated nucleated cell counts from reference gene primer amplification. Data came from immunoSEQ multiplex PCR; TCRdb stores just in-frame clones and leaves some out. V and J calls and clone size are as listed in that table; D and trimming were resolved from the DNA. The sample has approximately 100,000 clones; around 85% are singletons. The rearrangement joins TRBV9 to TRBJ2-3; D call uncertain. Material: peripheral blood. The TCR comes from a man aged 55 to 69 with acute or convalescent COVID-19. The CDR3, as DNA: TGTGCCAGCAGCGGTGAGTCTATCATGGATACGCAGTATTTT. Translating it yields CASSGESIMDTQYF.